These T cell receptor beta chains were read from a single sample in a study of T cell responses to AZD1222 COVID-19 vaccine. Method: immunoSEQ multiplex PCR; TCRdb's copy keeps in-frame clones and lacks some. The sample lists about 150,000 clones; about nine tenths were seen once. The specimen was peripheral blood, collected on day 0 of AZD1222 vaccination. The receptors were gathered from an adult in good health. Both conserved end residues are part of each CDR3. The order of the fields is D gene, clone size, J gene, V gene, CDR3 protein, CDR3 DNA. D genes are given only for firm matches. Rows give clone size only sometimes, using once, few, many, or a class for an expanded clone.

d_gene: -
abundance: -
j_gene: TRBJ2-3
v_gene: TRBV14
CDR3aa: CASSLEGRRASTDTQYF
CDR3nt: TGTGCCAGCAGCCTCGAAGGACGTAGGGCTAGCACAGATACGCAGTATTTT

d_gene: -
abundance: -
j_gene: TRBJ2-7
v_gene: TRBV4-3
CDR3aa: CASSQDWWGPYEQYF
CDR3nt: TGCGCCAGCAGCCAAGATTGGTGGGGACCCTACGAGCAGTACTTC

d_gene: -
abundance: -
j_gene: TRBJ2-3
v_gene: TRBV18
CDR3aa: CASSRQGLGRASGTDTQYF
CDR3nt: TGTGCCAGCTCACGACAAGGTCTAGGCAGAGCCTCCGGCACAGATACGCAGTATTTT

d_gene: -
abundance: -
j_gene: TRBJ1-6
v_gene: TRBV21-1
CDR3aa: CASSKPYKWTVYNSPLHF
CDR3nt: TGTGCCAGCAGCAAACCCTATAAATGGACGGTCTATAATTCACCCCTCCACTTT

d_gene: TRBD1
abundance: -
j_gene: TRBJ1-6
v_gene: TRBV3-1/TRBV3-2
CDR3aa: CASSQGNRGRRSPLHF
CDR3nt: TGTGCCAGCAGCCAAGGAAACAGGGGGCGCCGTTCACCCCTCCACTTT

d_gene: TRBD2
abundance: -
j_gene: TRBJ2-2
v_gene: TRBV6-2/TRBV6-3
CDR3aa: CASSYSIVAGGPTTGELFF
CDR3nt: TGTGCCAGCAGTTACTCGATTGTAGCGGGAGGGCCGACCACCGGGGAGCTGTTTTTT

d_gene: TRBD1
abundance: -
j_gene: TRBJ2-7
v_gene: TRBV28
CDR3aa: CASSSQGWVSYEQYF
CDR3nt: TGTGCCAGCAGTTCACAGGGGTGGGTCTCCTACGAGCAGTACTTC

d_gene: -
abundance: -
j_gene: TRBJ2-7
v_gene: TRBV1
CDR3aa: CTSSQGFGLDLHEQYF
CDR3nt: TGCACCAGCAGCCAAGGATTCGGACTAGATCTCCACGAGCAGTACTTC

d_gene: TRBD2
abundance: -
j_gene: TRBJ2-3
v_gene: TRBV4-1
CDR3aa: CASSGRLAGRGTDTQYF
CDR3nt: TGCGCCAGCAGCGGGCGGCTAGCGGGGAGGGGCACAGATACGCAGTATTTT

d_gene: -
abundance: once
j_gene: TRBJ2-1
v_gene: TRBV13
CDR3aa: CASSLEQGRDEQFF
CDR3nt: TGTGCCAGCAGCCTAGAGCAGGGTCGAGATGAGCAGTTCTTC

d_gene: -
abundance: -
j_gene: TRBJ2-5
v_gene: TRBV18
CDR3aa: CASSPNFPGHTVQETQYF
CDR3nt: TGTGCCAGCTCACCAAACTTCCCGGGACACACAGTTCAAGAGACCCAGTACTTC

d_gene: TRBD2
abundance: many
j_gene: TRBJ2-7
v_gene: TRBV4-2
CDR3aa: CASSQDDSGKPSYEQYF
CDR3nt: TGTGCCAGCAGCCAAGATGACAGCGGGAAGCCTTCCTACGAGCAGTACTTC

d_gene: -
abundance: -
j_gene: TRBJ2-7
v_gene: TRBV19
CDR3aa: CASSTPPGQTTSYEQYF
CDR3nt: TGTGCCAGTAGTACCCCCCCCGGACAGACGACCTCCTACGAGCAGTACTTC